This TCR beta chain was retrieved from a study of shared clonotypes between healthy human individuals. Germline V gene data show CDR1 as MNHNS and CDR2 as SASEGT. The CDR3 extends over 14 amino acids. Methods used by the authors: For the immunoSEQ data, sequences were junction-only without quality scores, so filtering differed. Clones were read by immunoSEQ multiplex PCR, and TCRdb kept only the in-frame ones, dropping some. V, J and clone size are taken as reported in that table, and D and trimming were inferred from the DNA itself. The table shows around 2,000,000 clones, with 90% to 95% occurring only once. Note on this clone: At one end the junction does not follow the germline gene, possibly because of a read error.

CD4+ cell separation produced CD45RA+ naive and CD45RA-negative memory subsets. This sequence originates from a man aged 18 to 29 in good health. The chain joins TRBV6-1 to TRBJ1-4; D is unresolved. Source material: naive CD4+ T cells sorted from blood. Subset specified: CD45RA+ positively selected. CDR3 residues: CASRVGFTTEKLFF. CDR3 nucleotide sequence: TGTGCCAGCAGGGTTGGGTTTACTACTGAAAAACTGTTTTTT.